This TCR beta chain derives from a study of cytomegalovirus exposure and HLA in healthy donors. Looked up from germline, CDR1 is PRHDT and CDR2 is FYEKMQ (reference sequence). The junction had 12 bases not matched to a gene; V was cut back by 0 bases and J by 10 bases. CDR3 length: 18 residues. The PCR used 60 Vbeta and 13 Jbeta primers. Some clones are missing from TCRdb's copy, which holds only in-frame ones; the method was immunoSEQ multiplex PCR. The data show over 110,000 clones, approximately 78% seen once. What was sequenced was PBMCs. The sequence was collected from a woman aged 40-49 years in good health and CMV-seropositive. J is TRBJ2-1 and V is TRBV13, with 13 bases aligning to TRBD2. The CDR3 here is CASSLGPPGLAGSGEQFF. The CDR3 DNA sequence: TGTGCCAGCAGCTTAGGCCCACCGGGACTAGCGGGGAGCGGGGAGCAGTTCTTC. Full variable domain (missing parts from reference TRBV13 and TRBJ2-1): AAGVIQSPRHLIKEKRETATLKCYPIPRHDTVYWYQQGPGQDPQFLISFYEKMQSDKGSIPDRFSAQQFSDYHSELNMSSLELGDSALYFCASSLGPPGLAGSGEQFFGPGTRLTVL.